Detailed here is one TCR beta chain. Its cognate antigen is unknown. These data are taken from a study of memory CD4+ T cells and cytomegalovirus serostatus. Across the whole study: Healthy Belgian adult donors included 9 or 10 CMV-positive and more than 20 CMV-negative people.

As handled by the study authors: Out-of-frame sequences were removed, leaving some 2 million distinct TCRbeta sequences. Sequenced by immunoSEQ multiplex PCR; TCRdb stores in-frame clones only, minus some. V, J and clone size derive from that table, while D and trimming were established from the DNA sequence. The sample consists of roughly 76,000 clones, roughly 80% of them appearing once. Study-level results: CMV serostatus prediction reached median AUC approximately 0.96, or 0.89 with US-trained model.

Single viable CD3+CD4+CD8-CD45RO+ cells were sorted as the memory CD4+ T cells. Donors' CMV status reflects serum IgG against pp150, pp28, p38, p52. The CDR3 runs 16 residues. V gave up 5 bases and J gave up 1 base, with 15 bases separating them. The germline gives CDR1 SGHTA, CDR2 FQGNSA. The gene calls are TRBV7-2 and TRBJ1-3; tentatively, D is TRBD1 (5 bases). The clonotype was recovered from an adult in good health and CMV-seropositive. The sequenced material came from memory CD4+ T cells from blood. The CDR3 here is CASSATPQVSGNTIYF. The CDR3 region has the DNA TGTGCCAGCAGCGCCACGCCACAGGTATCTGGAAACACCATATATTTT. The complete variable domain, with remaining parts taken from reference TRBV7-2 and TRBJ1-3, reads GAGVSQSPSNKVTEKGKDVELRCDPISGHTALYWYRQSLGQGLEFLIYFQGNSAPDKSGLPSDRFSAERTGGSVSTLTIQRTQQEDSAVYLCASSATPQVSGNTIYFGEGSWLTVV.